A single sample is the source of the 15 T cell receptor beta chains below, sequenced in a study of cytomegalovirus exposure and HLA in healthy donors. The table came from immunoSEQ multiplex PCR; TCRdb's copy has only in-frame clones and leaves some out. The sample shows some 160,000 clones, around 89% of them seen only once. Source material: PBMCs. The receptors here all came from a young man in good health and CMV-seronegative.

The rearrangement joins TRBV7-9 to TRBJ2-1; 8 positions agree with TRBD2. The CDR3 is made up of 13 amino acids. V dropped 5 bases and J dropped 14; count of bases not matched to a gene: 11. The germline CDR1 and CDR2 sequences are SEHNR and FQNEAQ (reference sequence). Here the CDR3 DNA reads TGTGCCAGCAGCCCTAGGTCGGGACTAGATGAGTTCTTC. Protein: CASSPRSGLDEFF.

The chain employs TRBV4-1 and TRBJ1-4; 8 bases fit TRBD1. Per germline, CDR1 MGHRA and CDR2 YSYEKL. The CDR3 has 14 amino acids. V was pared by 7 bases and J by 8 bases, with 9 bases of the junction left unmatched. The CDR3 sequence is CASTTGQGEEKLFF. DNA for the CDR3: TGCGCCAGCACCACAGGACAGGGAGAAGAAAAACTGTTTTTT.

CDR3 protein: CASSFTSGAGELFF. The CDR3 DNA follows: TGTGCCAGCAGCTTCACTAGCGGAGCCGGGGAGCTGTTTTTT. This sequence joins TRBV7-9 and TRBJ2-2, with TRBD2 matching over 8 bases. The J segment lost 6 bases and the V segment lost 3 bases, leaving 3 bases of the junction unmatched. Germline values: CDR1 SEHNR, CDR2 FQNEAQ (reference sequence). The CDR3 spans 14 residues.

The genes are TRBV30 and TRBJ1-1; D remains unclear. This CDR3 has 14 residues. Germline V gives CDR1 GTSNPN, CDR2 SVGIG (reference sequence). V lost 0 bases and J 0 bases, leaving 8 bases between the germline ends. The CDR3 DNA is TGTGCCTGGAGTGTCTGGCCAATGAACACTGAAGCTTTCTTT. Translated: CAWSVWPMNTEAFF.

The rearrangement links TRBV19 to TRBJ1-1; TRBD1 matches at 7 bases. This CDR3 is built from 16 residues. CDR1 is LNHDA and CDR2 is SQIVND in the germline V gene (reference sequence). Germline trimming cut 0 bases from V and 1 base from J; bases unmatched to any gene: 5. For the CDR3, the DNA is TGTGCCAGTAGTATAGATCTGGGACAGTGGAACACTGAAGCTTTCTTT. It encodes CASSIDLGQWNTEAFF.

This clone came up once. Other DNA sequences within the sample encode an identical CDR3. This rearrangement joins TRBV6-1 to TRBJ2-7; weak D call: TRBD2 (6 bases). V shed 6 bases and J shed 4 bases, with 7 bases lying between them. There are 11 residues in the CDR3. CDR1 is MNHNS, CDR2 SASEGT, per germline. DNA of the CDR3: TGTGCCAGCAGCGGGGGTTACGAGCAGTACGTC. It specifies CASSGGYEQYV.

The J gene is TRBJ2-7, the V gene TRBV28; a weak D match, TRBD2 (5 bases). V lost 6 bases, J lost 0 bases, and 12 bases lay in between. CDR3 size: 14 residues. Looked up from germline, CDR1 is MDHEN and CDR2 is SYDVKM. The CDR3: CASSFIANSYEQYF. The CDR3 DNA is TGTGCCAGCAGCTTTATAGCGAACTCCTACGAGCAGTACTTC.

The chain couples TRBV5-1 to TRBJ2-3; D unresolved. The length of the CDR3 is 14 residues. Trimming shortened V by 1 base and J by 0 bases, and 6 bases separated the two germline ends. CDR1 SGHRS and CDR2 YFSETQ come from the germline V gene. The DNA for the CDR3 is TGCGCCAGCAGCTTGCCGGAGAGCACAGATACGCAGTATTTT. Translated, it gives CASSLPESTDTQYF.

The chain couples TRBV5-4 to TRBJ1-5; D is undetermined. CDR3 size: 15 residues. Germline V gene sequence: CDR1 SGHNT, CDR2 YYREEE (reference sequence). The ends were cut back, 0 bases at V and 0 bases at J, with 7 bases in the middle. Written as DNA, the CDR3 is TGTGCCAGCAGCTTGGACGCAGATAGCAATCAGCCCCAGCATTTT. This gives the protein CASSLDADSNQPQHF.

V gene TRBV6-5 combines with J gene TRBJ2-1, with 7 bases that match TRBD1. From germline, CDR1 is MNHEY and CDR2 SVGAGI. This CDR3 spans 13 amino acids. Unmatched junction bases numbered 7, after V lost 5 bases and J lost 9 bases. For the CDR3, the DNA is TGTGCCAGCAGTGAACAGGGGTCGGGTGAGCAGTTCTTC. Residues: CASSEQGSGEQFF.

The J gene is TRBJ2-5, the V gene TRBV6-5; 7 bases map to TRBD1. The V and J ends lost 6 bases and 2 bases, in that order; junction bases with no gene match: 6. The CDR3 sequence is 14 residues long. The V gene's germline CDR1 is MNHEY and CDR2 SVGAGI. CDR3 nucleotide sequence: TGTGCCAGCAGCGGGACAGATCTACAAGAGACCCAGTACTTC. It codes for CASSGTDLQETQYF.

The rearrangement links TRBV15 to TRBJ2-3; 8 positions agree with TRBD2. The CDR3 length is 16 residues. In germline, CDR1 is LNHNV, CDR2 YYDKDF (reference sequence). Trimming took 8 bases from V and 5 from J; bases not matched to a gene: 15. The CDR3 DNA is TGTGCCACCCAAACCCGGGAGGGGAATGAGGTAGATACGCAGTATTTT. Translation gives CATQTREGNEVDTQYF.

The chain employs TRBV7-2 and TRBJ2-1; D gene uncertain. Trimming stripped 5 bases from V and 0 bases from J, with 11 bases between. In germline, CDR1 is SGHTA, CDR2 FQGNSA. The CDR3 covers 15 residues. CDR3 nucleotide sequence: TGTGCCAGCAGCACCAGCGCAAGCTCCTACAATGAGCAGTTCTTC. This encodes CASSTSASSYNEQFF.

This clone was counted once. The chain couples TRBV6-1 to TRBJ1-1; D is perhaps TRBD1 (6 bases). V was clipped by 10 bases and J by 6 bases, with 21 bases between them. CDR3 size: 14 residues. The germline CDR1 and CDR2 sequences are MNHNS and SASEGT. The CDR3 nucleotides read TGTGCCACCGAAGGCAGGGGAATCGGAGCTGAAGCTTTCTTT. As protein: CATEGRGIGAEAFF.

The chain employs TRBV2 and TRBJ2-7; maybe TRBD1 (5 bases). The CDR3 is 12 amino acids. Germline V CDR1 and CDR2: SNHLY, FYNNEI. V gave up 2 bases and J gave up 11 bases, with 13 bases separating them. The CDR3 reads CASSEMGHAEYV. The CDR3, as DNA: TGTGCCAGCAGTGAAATGGGGCACGCGGAGTACGTC.